This T cell receptor beta chain was recorded in a study of blood T cell repertoires in COVID-19. CDR1 and CDR2 (germline): SGHRS, YFSETQ. The CDR3 spans 16 residues. V shed 3 bases and J shed 0 bases, with 13 bases lying between them. Here immunoSEQ multiplex PCR was the method, and the copy in TCRdb shows in-frame clones only, minus some. The sample includes fewer than 500,000 clones, around 86% of them seen just once. Material for sequencing was peripheral blood. The chain uses TRBV5-1 and TRBJ2-1, with D maybe TRBD2 (5 bases). The clonotype originates from a woman aged 25 to 45 with active or convalescent COVID-19. The CDR3 region is CASSSPTGNSYNEQFF. Written as DNA, the CDR3 is TGCGCCAGCAGCTCCCCGACGGGAAACTCCTACAATGAGCAGTTCTTC. Full variable domain (rest looked up from reference TRBV5-1 and TRBJ2-1): KAGVTQTPRYLIKTRGQQVTLSCSPISGHRSVSWYQQTPGQGLQFLFEYFSETQRNKGNFPGRFSGRQFSNSRSEMNVSTLELGDSALYLCASSSPTGNSYNEQFFGPGTRLTVL.